These 28 T cell receptor beta chains share one sample of origin, sequenced in a study of glioma-infiltrating T cells after dendritic cell vaccination. Profiling relied on immunoSEQ multiplex PCR, and the TCRdb table lists in-frame clones only, not all of them. Among around 60,000 clones, about nine tenths were seen once, and the ten largest hold 11%. The time point is: after dendritic cell vaccination, including at tumor progression/relapse. The sample was blood, taken after dendritic cell vaccination. These receptors originate from a human donor with glioblastoma.

For the CDR3, the DNA is TGTGCCAGCAGCCCCTCCCCGGACAGAAACTATGGCTACACCTTC. Protein product: CASSPSPDRNYGYTF. V gene TRBV11-2 combines with J gene TRBJ1-2, with TRBD1 as a possible D gene (6 bases). The CDR3 has 15 residues. Germline CDR1 reads SGHAT; CDR2 reads FQNNGV. Trimming stripped 5 bases from V and 2 bases from J, with 15 bases between.

The chain recombines TRBV5-5 with TRBJ2-1; 7 bases line up with TRBD2. Germline loops: CDR1 SGHKS, CDR2 YYEKEE (reference sequence). The J segment lost 7 bases and the V segment lost 5 bases, leaving 12 bases of the junction unmatched. There are 15 residues in the CDR3. The DNA for the CDR3 is TGTGCCAGCAGGACTGGCGGGAGTAGTGGAAATGAGCAGTTCTTC. Its translation: CASRTGGSSGNEQFF.

The rearrangement uses TRBV4-3 and TRBJ2-1, with a weak D call TRBD1 (6 bases). The CDR3 totals 15 residues. Germline V lookup: CDR1 LGHNA, CDR2 YSLEER. Trimming took off 1 base at V and 9 bases at J, with 16 bases between the two ends. CDR3 in amino acids: CASSQGQGKGSEQFF. As DNA, the CDR3 is TGCGCCAGCAGCCAAGGGCAGGGGAAGGGGAGTGAGCAGTTCTTC.

This chain joins TRBV11-3 and TRBJ1-3; perhaps TRBD1 as D (5 bases). This CDR3 has 15 residues. CDR1 is SGHNT and CDR2 is YENEEA in the germline V gene. V lost 1 base to trimming and J lost 3 bases, with 10 bases between them. CDR3 sequence: CASSLAAGIGNTIYF. CDR3 bases: TGTGCCAGCAGCTTAGCCGCAGGGATTGGAAACACCATATATTTT.

The genes are TRBV7-2 and TRBJ1-3; D gene uncertain. The CDR3 length is 13 residues. Between the trimmed V and J ends, which lost 5 bases and 4 bases, there was a span of 9 bases. CDR1 is SGHTA, CDR2 FQGNSA, per germline. CDR3 region: CASSPGRGNTIYF. The CDR3 nucleotides read TGTGCCAGCAGCCCGGGGAGGGGAAACACCATATATTTT.

The V gene is TRBV7-8, the J gene TRBJ1-1, with a possible D match to TRBD1 (5 bases). CDR3 length: 14 residues. Germline assignment: CDR1 SGHVS and CDR2 FQNEAQ. The V end lost 5 bases, the J end lost 1 base, and 11 bases lay between the germline ends. CDR3 in amino acids: CASSPTDRNTEAFF. The CDR3 coding sequence is TGTGCCAGCAGCCCAACCGACAGGAACACTGAAGCTTTCTTT.

This clone turned up a few times. J is TRBJ1-3 and V is TRBV19; D is uncertain. CDR1 is LNHDA, CDR2 SQIVND, per germline (reference sequence). Trimming cost V 6 bases and J 0 bases, with 18 bases left between them. The CDR3 spans 17 residues. The CDR3 nucleotides read TGTGCCAGTAGCCCCTTTGGGGAGCAAATCTCTGGAAACACCATATATTTT. Its protein product is CASSPFGEQISGNTIYF.

This CDR3 is CASSDAGTAIFANQPQHF. CDR3 coding DNA: TGTGCCAGCAGCGATGCCGGGACAGCGATATTCGCCAATCAGCCCCAGCATTTT. This chain connects TRBV9 to TRBJ1-5; 7 bases match TRBD1. CDR3 length: 18 amino acids. V was pared by 3 bases and J by 3 bases, with 15 bases of the junction left unmatched. Germline loops: CDR1 SGDLS, CDR2 YYNGEE.

This chain links TRBV6-4 with TRBJ1-2, with D possibly matching TRBD1 (6 bases). CDR1 and CDR2 from the germline V gene are MRHNA and SNTAGT. V shed 6 bases and J shed 2 bases, with 10 bases lying between them. This CDR3 is 13 amino acids long. The CDR3 DNA reads TGTGCCAGCAGCCAGGGACAAAACTATGGCTACACCTTC. It yields the protein CASSQGQNYGYTF.

CDR3 sequence: CASSWTGHRENTEAFF. The CDR3, as DNA: TGCGCCAGCAGTTGGACAGGTCACAGGGAGAACACTGAAGCTTTCTTT. J is TRBJ1-1 and V is TRBV5-1, with TRBD1 identical over 7 bases. CDR3 length equals 16 residues. Per the germline V gene, CDR1 is SGHRS and CDR2 is YFSETQ. Germline trimming cut 5 bases from V and 1 base from J; bases unmatched to any gene: 11.

In regard to this clone: The junction does not match germline at one end; this may be a read error. This chain joins TRBV19 and TRBJ1-6; D possibly corresponds to TRBD1 (5 bases). The germline CDR1 and CDR2 sequences are LNHDA and SQIVND (reference sequence). The CDR3 is 15 residues long. The CDR3 bases are TGTGCCAGTAGTATAACCCTGGGGACTAATTCCCCCCTCCACTTT. As protein: CASSITLGTNSPLHF.

This clone occurred once. The V gene is TRBV10-3, the J gene TRBJ2-5, with D uncertain. Trimming left V 4 bases short and J 2 bases short, with 8 bases between. Germline lookup yields CDR1 ENHRY and CDR2 SYGVKD. This CDR3 spans 13 amino acids. This CDR3 is CAISVGGQETQYF. CDR3 nucleotide sequence: TGTGCCATCAGTGTCGGCGGTCAAGAGACCCAGTACTTC.

V and J are TRBV6-1 and TRBJ2-7, with D possibly being TRBD2 (5 bases). The V end was cut by 6 bases, the J end by 0 bases, with 15 bases between. Germline values: CDR1 MNHNS, CDR2 SASEGT. The length of the CDR3 is 15 residues. The CDR3 DNA sequence: TGTGCCAGCAGAGAATCCCGGGGTTACTCCTACGAGCAGTACTTC. It translates to CASRESRGYSYEQYF.

The chain carries TRBV6-6 and TRBJ2-1; TRBD2 agrees at 10 bases. V lost 2 bases and J lost 6; bases outside the gene matches: 1. CDR1 is MNHNY and CDR2 is SVGAGI in the germline V gene (reference sequence). This CDR3 spans 14 amino acids. DNA for the CDR3: TGTGCCAGCAGTTACGTAGCGGGAGGCAATGAGCAGTTCTTC. It yields the protein CASSYVAGGNEQFF.

The gene calls are TRBV20-1 and TRBJ2-5, with TRBD2 matching over 8 bases. The J call is uncertain, as TRBJ2-7 better fits the DNA end. The germline V gene encodes CDR1 DFQATT and CDR2 SNEGSKA (reference sequence). The CDR3 is 11 amino acids. CDR3 residues: CSARGGYEQYF. DNA of the CDR3: TGCAGTGCTCGCGGGGGGTACGAGCAGTACTTC.

This clone appeared a few times. The rearrangement uses TRBV4-2 and TRBJ2-3, with D perhaps TRBD2 (5 bases). Germline-derived CDR1 and CDR2 are LGHNA and YNFKEQ. V shed 3 bases and J shed 4 bases, with 11 bases lying between them. The CDR3 sequence is 14 residues long. The CDR3, as DNA: TGTGCCAGCAGCCAGCCGACTACCTCAGATACGCAGTATTTT. Encoded protein: CASSQPTTSDTQYF.

The chain has TRBV5-4 and TRBJ2-5; D unresolved. The J call is doubtful: the DNA matches TRBJ2-7 better. The length of the CDR3 is 13 residues. The germline V gene has CDR1 SGHNT and CDR2 YYREEE (reference sequence). CDR3 nucleotide sequence: TGTGCCAGCAGCTTGGCCGGTTCCTACGAGCAGTACTTC. Protein sequence: CASSLAGSYEQYF.

The chain joins TRBV7-8 to TRBJ2-5; 8 bases are shared with TRBD2. CDR3 length: 14 residues. Trimming took 5 bases from V and 7 from J; bases not matched to a gene: 9. The germline CDR1 and CDR2 sequences are SGHVS and FQNEAQ. CDR3 nucleotide sequence: TGTGCCAGCAGCCGCGGGGGGCTAAGCGGGACCCAGTACTTC. Protein product: CASSRGGLSGTQYF.

The chain couples TRBV14 to TRBJ2-7; maybe TRBD1 (6 bases). V gave up 1 base and J gave up 0 bases, with 13 bases separating them. The CDR3 contains 16 residues. Germline V CDR1 and CDR2: SGHDN, FVKESK. In DNA, the CDR3 is TGTGCCAGCAGCCAAGTTTGGCCAGGGGCCTCCTACGAGCAGTACTTC. It yields the protein CASSQVWPGASYEQYF.

J is TRBJ2-2 and V is TRBV27, with D perhaps matching TRBD1 (6 bases). Germline V gene sequence: CDR1 MNHEY, CDR2 SMNVEV (reference sequence). The V and J ends lost 5 bases and 6 bases respectively, with 13 bases between them. This CDR3 has 14 residues. The CDR3 loop reads CASSHTTGSGELFF. DNA for the CDR3: TGTGCCAGCAGTCATACCACAGGGTCCGGGGAGCTGTTTTTT.

The chain couples TRBV18 to TRBJ1-2, with TRBD1 identical over 7 bases. Germline assignment: CDR1 KGHSH and CDR2 LQKENI. V was clipped by 2 bases and J by 7 bases; unmatched bases: 13. The CDR3 length is 16 residues. The CDR3 nucleotides read TGTGCCAGCTCACCAGGACAGGAAACCCTTTTTTTTGGCTACACCTTC. It encodes CASSPGQETLFFGYTF.

This sequence joins TRBV6-1 and TRBJ2-1; TRBD2 agrees at 10 bases. Germline assignment: CDR1 MNHNS and CDR2 SASEGT. The V gene end was trimmed by 4 bases and the J gene end by 7 bases; junction bases not matched to a gene: 4. This CDR3 region has 14 residues. The CDR3 is CASSAQRGGNEQFF. The CDR3 bases are TGTGCCAGCAGTGCCCAGCGGGGGGGGAATGAGCAGTTCTTC.

This clone was seen once. The J gene is TRBJ1-2, the V gene TRBV27; possible D gene TRBD1, 5 bases. The CDR3 has 12 residues. V was trimmed by 6 bases and J by 7 bases, leaving 12 bases between them. Germline values: CDR1 MNHEY, CDR2 SMNVEV (reference sequence). The CDR3 loop reads CASRRQGGGYTF. CDR3 nucleotide sequence: TGTGCCAGCAGGCGTCAGGGCGGTGGCTACACCTTC.

V is TRBV11-2 and J is TRBJ1-4; D gene ambiguous. Trimming stripped 5 bases from V and 3 bases from J, with 13 bases between. The CDR3 runs to 15 residues. Germline CDR1 and CDR2: SGHAT and FQNNGV. CDR3 sequence: CASSPRERSNEKLFF. The DNA of the CDR3 is TGTGCCAGCAGCCCCCGGGAGAGATCTAATGAAAAACTGTTTTTT.

The rearrangement links TRBV11-2 to TRBJ1-2, with TRBD1 matching 8 bases. The CDR3 covers 13 residues. V shed 5 bases and J 6 bases; nucleotides not matched to a gene: 5. Germline loops: CDR1 SGHAT, CDR2 FQNNGV. The CDR3 reads CASSRTGQDGYTF. The CDR3 bases are TGTGCCAGCAGCCGGACAGGGCAGGATGGCTACACCTTC.

The CDR3 DNA is TGTGCCAGCAGTCTGGGACAGGATAATTCACCCCTCCACTTT. Translated: CASSLGQDNSPLHF. V is TRBV27 and J is TRBJ1-6; 8 bases map to TRBD1. CDR1 is MNHEY, CDR2 SMNVEV, per germline (reference sequence). CDR3 length: 14 amino acids. The V gene end was trimmed by 5 bases and the J gene end by 5 bases; junction bases not matched to a gene: 2.

This chain links TRBV11-2 with TRBJ2-7; 7 bases agree with TRBD2. J lost 6 bases, V lost 5 bases, and 13 bases had no gene match. CDR3 length: 15 amino acids. Germline V lookup: CDR1 SGHAT, CDR2 FQNNGV. This CDR3 is CASSAGGGWVGEQYF. The CDR3 DNA sequence: TGTGCCAGCAGCGCTGGGGGGGGGTGGGTCGGCGAGCAGTACTTC.

The V call is TRBV11-3, the J call TRBJ2-6, with D possibly matching TRBD2 (6 bases). Trimming stripped 1 base from V and 8 bases from J, with 12 bases between. Germline CDR1 and CDR2: SGHNT and YENEEA. This CDR3 is built from 15 residues. Written as DNA, the CDR3 is TGTGCCAGCAGCTTAGCCCGCGGGGCTTCCAACGTCCTGACTTTC. Its protein is CASSLARGASNVLTF.